This T cell receptor beta chain was sequenced for a study of T-cell reconstitution after alpha-beta-depleted transplantation in children. For TCRbeta, the library was prepared with unique molecular identifiers. TCRdb ran MiXCR on the PCR reads and lists one entry per CDR3 protein. The data hold approximately 240,000 distinct CDR3 sequences, with roughly 9% observed a single time. J gave up 4 bases and V 0 bases, and 5 bases lay outside the gene matches. The CDR3 is made up of 16 amino acids. Germline V lookup: CDR1 SGHRS, CDR2 YFSETQ. There are many counts of this clonotype. The specimen comprised PBMCs from the stem cell graft donor, sampled from the stem cell graft. The chain uses TRBV5-1 and TRBJ2-5; TRBD2 matches 11 bases. The source is a human donor who donated a stem cell graft to a child with acute lymphoblastic leukemia. For the CDR3, the DNA is TGCGCCAGCAGCTTGGCACTAGCGGGGGAGTTAGAGACCCAGTACTTC. Amino acids: CASSLALAGELETQYF.